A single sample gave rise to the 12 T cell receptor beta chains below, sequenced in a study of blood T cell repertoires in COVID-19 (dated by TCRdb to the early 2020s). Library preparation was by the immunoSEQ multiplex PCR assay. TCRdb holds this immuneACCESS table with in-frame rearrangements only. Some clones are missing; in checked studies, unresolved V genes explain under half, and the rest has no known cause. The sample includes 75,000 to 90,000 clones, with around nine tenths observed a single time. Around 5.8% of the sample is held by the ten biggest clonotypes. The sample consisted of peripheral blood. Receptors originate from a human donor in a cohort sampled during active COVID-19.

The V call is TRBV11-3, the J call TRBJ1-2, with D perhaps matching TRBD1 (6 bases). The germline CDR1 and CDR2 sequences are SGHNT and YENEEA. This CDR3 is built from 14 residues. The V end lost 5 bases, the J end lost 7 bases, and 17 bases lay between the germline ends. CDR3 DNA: TGTGCCAGCAGCCCCCAGAAGGGGGGGTCTGGCTACACCTTC. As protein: CASSPQKGGSGYTF.

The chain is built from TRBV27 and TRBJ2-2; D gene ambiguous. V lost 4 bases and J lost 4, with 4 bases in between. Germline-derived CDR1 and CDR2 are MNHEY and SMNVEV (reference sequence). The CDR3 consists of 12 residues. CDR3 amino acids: CASSSGTGELFF. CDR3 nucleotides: TGTGCCAGCAGTTCCGGCACCGGGGAGCTGTTTTTT.

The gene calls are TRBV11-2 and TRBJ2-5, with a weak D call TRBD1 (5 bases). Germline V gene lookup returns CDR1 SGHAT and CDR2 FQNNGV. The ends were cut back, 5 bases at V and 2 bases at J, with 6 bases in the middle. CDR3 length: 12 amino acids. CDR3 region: CASSRTQETQYF. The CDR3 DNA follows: TGTGCCAGCAGCCGGACACAAGAGACCCAGTACTTC.

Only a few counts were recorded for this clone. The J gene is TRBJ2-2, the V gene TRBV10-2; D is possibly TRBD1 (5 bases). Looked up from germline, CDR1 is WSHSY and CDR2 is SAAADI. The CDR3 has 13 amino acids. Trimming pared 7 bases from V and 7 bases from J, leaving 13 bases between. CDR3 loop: CASTKGENGELFF. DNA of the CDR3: TGCGCCAGCACTAAAGGGGAAAACGGGGAGCTGTTTTTT.

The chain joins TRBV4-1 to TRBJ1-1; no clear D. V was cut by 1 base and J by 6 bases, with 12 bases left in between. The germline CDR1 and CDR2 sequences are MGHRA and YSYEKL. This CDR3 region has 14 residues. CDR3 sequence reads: CASSQALGSSEAFF. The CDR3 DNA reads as TGCGCCAGCAGCCAAGCCCTTGGGAGCTCTGAAGCTTTCTTT.

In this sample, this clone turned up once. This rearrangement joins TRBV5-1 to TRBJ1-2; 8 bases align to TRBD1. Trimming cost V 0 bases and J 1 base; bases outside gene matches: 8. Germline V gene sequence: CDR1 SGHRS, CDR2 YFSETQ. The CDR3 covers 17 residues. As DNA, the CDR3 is TGCGCCAGCAGCTTGGTCCCAGGGGGACAGGATAACTATGGCTACACCTTC. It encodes CASSLVPGGQDNYGYTF. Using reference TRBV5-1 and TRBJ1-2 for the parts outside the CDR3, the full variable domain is KAGVTQTPRYLIKTRGQQVTLSCSPISGHRSVSWYQQTPGQGLQFLFEYFSETQRNKGNFPGRFSGRQFSNSRSEMNVSTLELGDSALYLCASSLVPGGQDNYGYTFGSGTRLTVV.

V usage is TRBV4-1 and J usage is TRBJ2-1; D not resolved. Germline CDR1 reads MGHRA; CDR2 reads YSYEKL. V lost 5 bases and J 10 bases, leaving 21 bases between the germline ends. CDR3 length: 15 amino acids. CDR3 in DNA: TGCGCCAGCAGCTCCCCAGCGACGCCTCAATACGAGCAGTTCTTC. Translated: CASSSPATPQYEQFF.

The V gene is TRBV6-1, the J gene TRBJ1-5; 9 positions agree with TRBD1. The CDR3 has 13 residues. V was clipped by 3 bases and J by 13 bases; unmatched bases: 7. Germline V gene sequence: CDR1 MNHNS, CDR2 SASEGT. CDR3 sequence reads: CASSEGTGGTQHF. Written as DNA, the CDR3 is TGTGCCAGCAGTGAGGGAACAGGGGGCACTCAGCATTTT.

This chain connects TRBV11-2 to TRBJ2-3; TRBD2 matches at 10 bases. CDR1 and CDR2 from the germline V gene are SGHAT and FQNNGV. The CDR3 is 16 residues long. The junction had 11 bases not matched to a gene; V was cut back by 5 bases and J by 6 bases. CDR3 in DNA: TGTGCCAGCAGCAGAGGACTAGCGGCCCGTCGGGATACGCAGTATTTT. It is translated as CASSRGLAARRDTQYF.

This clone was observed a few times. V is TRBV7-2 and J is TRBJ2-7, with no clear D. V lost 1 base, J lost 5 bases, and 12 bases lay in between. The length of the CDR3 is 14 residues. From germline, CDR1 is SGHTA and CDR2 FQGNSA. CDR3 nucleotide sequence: TGTGCCAGCAGCTTAGTCAGTCTGCAGGACGAGCAGTACTTC. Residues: CASSLVSLQDEQYF. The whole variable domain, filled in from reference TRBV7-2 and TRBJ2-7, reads GAGVSQSPSNKVTEKGKDVELRCDPISGHTALYWYRQSLGQGLEFLIYFQGNSAPDKSGLPSDRFSAERTGGSVSTLTIQRTQQEDSAVYLCASSLVSLQDEQYFGPGTRLTVT.

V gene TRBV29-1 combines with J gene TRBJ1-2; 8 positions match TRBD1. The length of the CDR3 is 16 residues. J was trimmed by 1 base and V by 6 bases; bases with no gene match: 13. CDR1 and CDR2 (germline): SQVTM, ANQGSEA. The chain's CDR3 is CSVHDRGRENNYGYTF. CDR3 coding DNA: TGCAGCGTGCACGACAGGGGTCGAGAAAATAACTATGGCTACACCTTC.

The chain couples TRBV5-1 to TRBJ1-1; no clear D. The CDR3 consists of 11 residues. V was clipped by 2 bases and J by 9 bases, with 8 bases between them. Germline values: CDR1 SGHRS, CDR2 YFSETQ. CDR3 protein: CASSFSRKAFF. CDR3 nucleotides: TGCGCCAGCAGCTTTTCGAGGAAAGCTTTCTTT.